This note documents a single T cell receptor (beta chain) sequence. These data are taken from a study of blood T cell repertoires in COVID-19. Across the whole study: The samples span acute and convalescent COVID-19 from the United States, Italy and Spain. PBMCs, B-cell-depleted T cells, or T cells provided the cDNA or gDNA that made up the material.

The CDR3 sequence is 14 residues long. V dropped 3 bases and J dropped 2 bases, with 10 bases sitting between them. The V gene's germline CDR1 is MDHEN and CDR2 SYDVKM. Original handling: Reference gene primer amplification in the assay estimated nucleated cell counts. The data were produced by immunoSEQ multiplex PCR, yet TCRdb's version contains in-frame clones alone and is incomplete. V and J calls and clone size are copied from that table; D and trimming were computed from the DNA. The data contain fewer than 90,000 clones, 70% to 90% of them singletons. The sequencing input was peripheral blood. V is TRBV28 and J is TRBJ1-1; D remains unclear. The clonotype originates from a human donor in a cohort sampled during active COVID-19. CDR3 loop: CASSFFLLNTEAFF. The CDR3 DNA is TGTGCCAGCAGTTTCTTCTTACTCAACACTGAAGCTTTCTTT.